This record covers a single T cell receptor beta chain. The source of the sample is a study of T cell changes during pregnancy in multiple sclerosis. Repertoires were generated with immunoSEQ multiplex PCR, while TCRdb's copy carries only in-frame clones and drops some. The sample consists of tens of thousands of clones, about 91% of them appearing once. V lost 3 bases and J 8 bases, leaving 16 bases between the germline ends. CDR3 length equals 13 residues. Germline V gives CDR1 SQVTM, CDR2 ANQGSEA. The receptor comes from a female donor in good health, enrolled as a control in a pregnancy study. The chain carries TRBV29-1 and TRBJ1-2, with a tentative D call TRBD1 (6 bases). The specimen comprised peripheral blood, sampled after pregnancy. The CDR3 protein is CSVEMGATGGYTF. CDR3 coding DNA: TGCAGCGTTGAGATGGGGGCCACAGGGGGCTACACCTTC.